These 5 T cell receptor beta chains originate from one sample sequenced in a study of PD-L1 blockade in urothelial cancer. Profiling relied on immunoSEQ multiplex PCR, and the TCRdb table lists in-frame clones only, not all of them. Among more than 40,000 clones, more than 75% were seen once, and the ten largest hold 15% to 20%. The sequences come from PBMCs, collected around atezolizumab (anti-PD-L1) treatment. The source of these receptors is a man between 60 and 75 years old with urothelial cancer.

This chain uses TRBV10-3 with TRBJ2-5; no definite D call. Trimming shortened V by 0 bases and J by 4 bases, and 3 bases separated the two germline ends. The CDR3 runs to 12 residues. Germline assignment: CDR1 ENHRY and CDR2 SYGVKD. DNA for the CDR3: TGTGCCATCAGTGAGTCTCTAGAGACCCAGTACTTC. This encodes CAISESLETQYF.

The rearrangement uses TRBV7-2 and TRBJ2-2; TRBD2 aligns across 7 bases. With V trimmed by 1 base and J by 2 bases, 4 bases remained unmatched. CDR3 length: 16 amino acids. The germline V gene has CDR1 SGHTA and CDR2 FQGNSA. CDR3 region: CASSLVSGLNTGELFF. CDR3 bases: TGTGCCAGCAGCTTAGTCTCGGGACTAAACACCGGGGAGCTGTTTTTT.

The chain couples TRBV2 to TRBJ2-3; 7 bases are a match to TRBD2. The trim removed 6 bases at V and 3 bases at J, leaving 12 bases unmatched. Germline CDR1 and CDR2: SNHLY and FYNNEI. The CDR3 consists of 16 residues. CDR3 coding DNA: TGTGCCAGCAGGGCCTCGGCGGGAGTAGGGACAGATACGCAGTATTTT. Translating it yields CASRASAGVGTDTQYF.

This sequence joins TRBV28 and TRBJ2-7; TRBD2 is a possible D gene (6 bases). V gave up 7 bases and J gave up 3 bases, with 13 bases separating them. The CDR3 has 13 amino acids. The germline gives CDR1 MDHEN, CDR2 SYDVKM. CDR3 protein: CASKSGDIYEQYF. The CDR3 coding sequence is TGTGCCAGCAAGTCGGGGGATATCTACGAGCAGTACTTC.

A few counts support this clone. This chain joins TRBV9 and TRBJ1-1, with D unclear. Trimming removed 0 bases from V and 0 bases from J, with 3 bases in between. The germline gives CDR1 SGDLS, CDR2 YYNGEE. The CDR3 sequence is 13 residues long. This chain's CDR3 is CASSVAVNTEAFF. The CDR3 DNA is TGTGCCAGCAGCGTAGCAGTGAACACTGAAGCTTTCTTT. The whole variable domain, filled in from reference TRBV9 and TRBJ1-1, reads DSGVTQTPKHLITATGQRVTLRCSPRSGDLSVYWYQQSLDQGLQFLIQYYNGEERAKGNILERFSAQQFPDLHSELNLSSLELGDSALYFCASSVAVNTEAFFGQGTRLTVV.